These 7 T cell receptor beta chains came from one sample sequenced in a study of blood T cell repertoires in COVID-19. Assay: immunoSEQ multiplex PCR; the TCRdb copy retains only in-frame clones and omits some. Here the sample spans about 330,000 clones, around nine tenths being singletons. The source material was PBMCs or T cells enriched from blood (not recorded which). Every receptor here comes from a man aged 25-45 years who had recovered from COVID-19.

This chain links TRBV2 with TRBJ1-1, with 8 bases that match TRBD1. The CDR3 has 16 amino acids. Unmatched junction bases numbered 12, after V lost 6 bases and J lost 3 bases. Germline V CDR1 and CDR2: SNHLY, FYNNEI. The CDR3 sequence: CASSANYDRGDTEAFF. The CDR3 DNA follows: TGTGCCAGCAGCGCTAACTACGACAGGGGCGACACTGAAGCTTTCTTT.

The J gene is TRBJ2-2, the V gene TRBV5-1, with 8 bases lining up with TRBD1. Germline values: CDR1 SGHRS, CDR2 YFSETQ. The CDR3 covers 15 residues. The V gene end was trimmed by 2 bases and the J gene end by 3 bases; junction bases not matched to a gene: 3. The CDR3 reads CASSLGQGYTGELFF. CDR3 sequence (DNA): TGCGCCAGCAGCTTAGGACAGGGCTACACCGGGGAGCTGTTTTTT.

The chain joins TRBV19 to TRBJ1-2; no clear D. With 5 bases removed from V and 4 bases from J, the gap between germline ends came to 26 bases. CDR3 size: 18 residues. Germline lookup yields CDR1 LNHDA and CDR2 SQIVND (reference sequence). The CDR3 DNA is TGTGCCAGTAGTTCCGAGGTGGGAGCGCGCCCCTCTTTCTATGGCTACACCTTC. It yields the protein CASSSEVGARPSFYGYTF.

The rearrangement links TRBV27 to TRBJ1-5, with D possibly being TRBD1 (5 bases). The V gene's germline CDR1 is MNHEY and CDR2 SMNVEV (reference sequence). The CDR3 length is 13 residues. The germline V and J ends were trimmed by 5 bases and 6 bases, with 11 bases remaining between them. The CDR3 is CASSIQGGQPQHF. In nucleotides, the CDR3 is TGTGCCAGCAGTATCCAGGGAGGTCAGCCCCAGCATTTT.

This sequence joins TRBV5-1 and TRBJ2-2, with 7 bases identical to TRBD1. CDR3 length equals 14 residues. CDR1 and CDR2 (germline): SGHRS, YFSETQ. V was pared by 4 bases and J by 10 bases, with 10 bases of the junction left unmatched. The CDR3 spells CASSLGPDREELFF. The DNA for the CDR3 is TGCGCCAGCAGCCTGGGCCCCGACAGGGAGGAGCTGTTTTTT.

The chain is built from TRBV9 and TRBJ2-2; the D gene is possibly TRBD2 (5 bases). Per the germline V gene, CDR1 is SGDLS and CDR2 is YYNGEE. The CDR3 has 14 amino acids. V gave up 0 bases and J gave up 7 bases, with 10 bases separating them. The chain's CDR3 is CASSVVSEGGELFF. CDR3 DNA sequence: TGTGCCAGCAGCGTAGTTTCCGAGGGCGGGGAGCTGTTTTTT.

V usage is TRBV6-5 and J usage is TRBJ2-5; weak D call: TRBD2 (6 bases). This CDR3 comprises 12 residues. CDR1 and CDR2 from the germline V gene are MNHEY and SVGAGI. V lost 4 bases to trimming and J lost 5 bases, with 8 bases between them. The CDR3 bases are TGTGCCAGCAGTTCCAGCGGGGAGACCCAGTACTTC. Translation: CASSSSGETQYF.